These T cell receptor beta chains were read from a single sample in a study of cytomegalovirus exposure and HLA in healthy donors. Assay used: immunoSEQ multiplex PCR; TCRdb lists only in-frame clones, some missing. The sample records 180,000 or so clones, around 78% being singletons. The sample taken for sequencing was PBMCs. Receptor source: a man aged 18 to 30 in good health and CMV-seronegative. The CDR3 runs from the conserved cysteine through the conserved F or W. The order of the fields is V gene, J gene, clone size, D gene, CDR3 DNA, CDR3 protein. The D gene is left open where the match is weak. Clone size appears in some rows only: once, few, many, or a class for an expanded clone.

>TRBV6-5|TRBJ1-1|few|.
TGTGCCAGCAGGGCCGGGGGGCGGAACACTGAAGCTTTCTTT
CASRAGGRNTEAFF
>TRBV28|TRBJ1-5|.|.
TGTGCCAGCAGGCCGGGACTTTCCTCTGCCTACAATCAGCCCCAGCATTTT
CASRPGLSSAYNQPQHF
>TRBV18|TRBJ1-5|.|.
TGTGCCAGCTCACCCCAGGTTACGGATCAGCCCCAGCATTTT
CASSPQVTDQPQHF
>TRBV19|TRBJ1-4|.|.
TGTGCCAGTACCAATGGGGGCCGCCTACGCGGAACTAATGAAAAACTGTTTTTT
CASTNGGRLRGTNEKLFF
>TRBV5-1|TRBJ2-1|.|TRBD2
TGCGCCAGCCGCCGGACTAGCGGGAGCTTCAATGAGCAGTTCTTC
CASRRTSGSFNEQFF
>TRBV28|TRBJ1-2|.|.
TGTGCCAGCAGGTTCGGCCGGGGGGATGGCTACACCTTC
CASRFGRGDGYTF
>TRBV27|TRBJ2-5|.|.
TGTGCCAGCAGTCCCCTCGGAGGGGTGGAGACCCAGTACTTC
CASSPLGGVETQYF
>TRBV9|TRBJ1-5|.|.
TGTGCCAGCAGCGTAGGACAGGGCAATCAGCCCCAGCATTTT
CASSVGQGNQPQHF
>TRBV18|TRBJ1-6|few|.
TGTGCCAGCTCATCAGGGCTCTATAATTCACCCCTCCACTTT
CASSSGLYNSPLHF
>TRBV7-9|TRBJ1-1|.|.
TGTTCCAGCAGTTCTCCGACAGCGAACACTGAAGCTTTCTTT
CSSSSPTANTEAFF
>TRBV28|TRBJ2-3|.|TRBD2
TGTGCCAGCAGTCCTAGACTAGCCGGCACAGATACGCAGTATTTT
CASSPRLAGTDTQYF
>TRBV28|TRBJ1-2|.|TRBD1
TGTGCCAGCAGCAACCTTCTTGGTACAGGGGGCTTCTATGGCTACACCTTC
CASSNLLGTGGFYGYTF
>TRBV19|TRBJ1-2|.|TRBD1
TGTGCCAGTAGTATCCGGACAGGGCTCAACTATGGCTACACCTTC
CASSIRTGLNYGYTF
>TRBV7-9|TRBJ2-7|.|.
TGTGCCAGCAGCTCACAGGTCTACGAGCAGTACTTC
CASSSQVYEQYF
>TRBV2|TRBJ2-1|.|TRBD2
TGTGCCAGCAGTGAAGCGCTTCAGCGGGAACAGTTCTTC
CASSEALQREQFF
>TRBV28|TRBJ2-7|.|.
TGTGCCAGCAGTCCCCCCTCGATCGGGTACGAGCAGTACTTC
CASSPPSIGYEQYF
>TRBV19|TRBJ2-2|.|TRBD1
TGTGCCAGTAGTATTGGGGACAGGGTGTCCGGGGAGCTGTTTTTT
CASSIGDRVSGELFF
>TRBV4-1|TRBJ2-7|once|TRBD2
TGCGCCAGCAGCCGCCCGGGGACTAGCGTATTCTACGAGCAGTACTTC
CASSRPGTSVFYEQYF
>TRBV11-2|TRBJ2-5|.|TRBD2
TGTGCCAGCAGCTTCTTAGCGGGAGGGTGGGAGACCCAGTACTTC
CASSFLAGGWETQYF
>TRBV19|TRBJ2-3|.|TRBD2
TGTGCCAGTAGTTTTCGGACTAGCGGGGGGACAGATACGCAGTATTTT
CASSFRTSGGTDTQYF
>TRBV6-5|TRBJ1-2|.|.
TGTGCCAGCAGGGACGGACTTTATGGCTACACCTTC
CASRDGLYGYTF
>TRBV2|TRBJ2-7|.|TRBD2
TGTGCCAGCAATCCGGGACTAGCCCGTGGCGAGCAGTACTTC
CASNPGLARGEQYF
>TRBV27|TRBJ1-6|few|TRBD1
TGTGCCAGCAGTCTTGGGACAGGGGGCGGTAGGAGACCCCTCCACTTT
CASSLGTGGGRRPLHF
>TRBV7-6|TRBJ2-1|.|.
TGTGCCAGCAGCTTGGCCACTGCTAGCGAGAGTTACAATGAGCAGTTCTTC
CASSLATASESYNEQFF
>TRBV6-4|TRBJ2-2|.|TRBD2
TGTGCCAGCAGTGACGGTAGCGGGCGATTGAACACCGGGGAGCTGTTTTTT
CASSDGSGRLNTGELFF
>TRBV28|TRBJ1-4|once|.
TGTGCCAGCAGGCTGGGGGCGGGAGTTCTCAATGAAAAACTGTTTTTT
CASRLGAGVLNEKLFF
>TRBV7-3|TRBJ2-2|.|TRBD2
TGTGCCAGCAGCTTAAAGGGCGCGGTAGCGGGGAGATCGCCCGCCACCGGGGAGCTGTTTTTT
CASSLKGAVAGRSPATGELFF
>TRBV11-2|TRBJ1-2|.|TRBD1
TGTGCCAGCAGCCGGACAGGCTATGGCTACACCTTC
CASSRTGYGYTF
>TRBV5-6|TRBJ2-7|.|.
TGTGCCAGCAGCCTTCGACAGGTGAGACAGCAGTACTTC
CASSLRQVRQQYF
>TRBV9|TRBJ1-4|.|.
TGTGCCAGCAGCGTCGCTCCGACTATAGGGCGTGAAAAACTGTTTTTT
CASSVAPTIGREKLFF
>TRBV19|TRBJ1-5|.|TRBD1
TGTGCCAGTAGTCCGTTCCTCCGGGACAGTACCAATCAGCCCCAGCATTTT
CASSPFLRDSTNQPQHF
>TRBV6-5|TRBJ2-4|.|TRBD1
TGTGCCAGCAGCCACAGGGGCCTAGCCAAAAACATTCAGTACTTC
CASSHRGLAKNIQYF
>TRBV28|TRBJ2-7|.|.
TGTGCCAGCAGTTTAACTCTAACGGAGCAGTACTTC
CASSLTLTEQYF
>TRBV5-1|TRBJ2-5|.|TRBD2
TGCGCCAGCAGCCGAGCGGGAGACGAGACCCAGTACTTC
CASSRAGDETQYF
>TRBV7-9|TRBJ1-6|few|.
TGTTCCAGCAGCCCAACAGGATCCAATTCACCCCTCCACTTT
CSSSPTGSNSPLHF
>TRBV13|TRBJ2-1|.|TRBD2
TGTGCCAGCAGCCCCGGACTAGCTGAACTTCTAAATGAGCAGTTCTTC
CASSPGLAELLNEQFF
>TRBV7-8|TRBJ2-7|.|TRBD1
TGTGCCAGCAGCCGATCGGGACAGGGGACCTACGAGCAGTACTTC
CASSRSGQGTYEQYF
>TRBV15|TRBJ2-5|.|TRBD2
TGTGCCACCAGCAGAGTTGGGGTAGCGGGAGAGGATGAGCAGTACTTC
CATSRVGVAGEDEQYF
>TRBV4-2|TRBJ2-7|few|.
TGTGCCAGCAGCTCCCGAGGTGGGGAGCAGTACTTC
CASSSRGGEQYF
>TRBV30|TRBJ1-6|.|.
TGTGCCTGGAGTGCCCCGGATGAGGGGGTTACCTATAATTCACCCCTCCACTTT
CAWSAPDEGVTYNSPLHF
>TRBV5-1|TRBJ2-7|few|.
TGCGCCAGCGCCCCGGGTCATAACTCCTACGAGCAGTACTTC
CASAPGHNSYEQYF
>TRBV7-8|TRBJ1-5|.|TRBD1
TGTGCCAGCAGCAAGACAGGGCGTCAGCCCCAGCATTTT
CASSKTGRQPQHF
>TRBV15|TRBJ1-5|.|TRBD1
TGTGCCACCAGCAGTAGACAGGGTTCCCAGCCCCAGCATTTT
CATSSRQGSQPQHF
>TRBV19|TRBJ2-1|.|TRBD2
TGTGCCAGTAGTACAGGGACTAGCGGATCCTCCTACAATGAGCAGTTCTTC
CASSTGTSGSSYNEQFF
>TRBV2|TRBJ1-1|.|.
TGTGCCAGCAGTTTATTAATCAGTGAAGCTTTCTTT
CASSLLISEAFF